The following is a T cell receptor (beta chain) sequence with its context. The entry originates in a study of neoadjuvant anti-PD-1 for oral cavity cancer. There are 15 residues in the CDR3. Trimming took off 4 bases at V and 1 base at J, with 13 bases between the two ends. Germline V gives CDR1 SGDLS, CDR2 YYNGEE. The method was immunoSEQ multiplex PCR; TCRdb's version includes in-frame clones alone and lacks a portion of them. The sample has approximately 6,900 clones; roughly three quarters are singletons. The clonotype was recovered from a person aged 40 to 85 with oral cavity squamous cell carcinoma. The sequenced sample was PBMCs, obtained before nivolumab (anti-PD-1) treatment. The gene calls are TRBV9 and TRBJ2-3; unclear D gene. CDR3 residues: CASSPPTPGTDTQYF. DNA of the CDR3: TGTGCCAGCAGCCCCCCAACCCCGGGCACAGATACGCAGTATTTT.